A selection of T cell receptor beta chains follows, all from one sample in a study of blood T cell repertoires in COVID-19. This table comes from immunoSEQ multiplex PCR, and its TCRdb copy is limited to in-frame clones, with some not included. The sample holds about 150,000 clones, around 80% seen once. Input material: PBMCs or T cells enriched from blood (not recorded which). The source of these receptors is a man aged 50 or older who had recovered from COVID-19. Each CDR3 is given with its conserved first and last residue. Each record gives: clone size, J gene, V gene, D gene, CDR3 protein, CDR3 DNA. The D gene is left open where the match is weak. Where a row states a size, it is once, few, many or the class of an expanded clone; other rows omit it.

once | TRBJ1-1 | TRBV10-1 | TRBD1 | CASSESDRGTEAFF | TGCGCCAGCAGTGAGTCGGACAGGGGCACTGAAGCTTTCTTT
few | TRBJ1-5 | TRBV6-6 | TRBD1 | CASSRTGDRQPQHF | TGTGCCAGCAGTCGGACAGGGGATCGACAGCCCCAGCATTTT
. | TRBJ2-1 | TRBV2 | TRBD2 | CASSGPRGGYNEQFF | TGTGCCAGCAGTGGGCCGCGGGGGGGTTACAATGAGCAGTTCTTC
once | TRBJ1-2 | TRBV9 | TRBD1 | CASSVGDRGIGGYTF | TGTGCCAGCAGCGTAGGGGACAGGGGCATTGGTGGCTACACCTTC
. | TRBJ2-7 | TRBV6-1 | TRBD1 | CASSETAGTGIYEQYF | TGTGCCAGCAGTGAGACAGCCGGGACAGGCATCTACGAGCAGTACTTC
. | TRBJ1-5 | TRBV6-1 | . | CASSEDNYSNQPQHF | TGTGCCAGCAGTGAGGACAACTATAGCAATCAGCCCCAGCATTTT
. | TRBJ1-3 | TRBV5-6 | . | CASSLEGDFGNTIYF | TGTGCCAGCAGCTTGGAGGGGGATTTTGGAAACACCATATATTTT
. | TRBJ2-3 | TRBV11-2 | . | CASSPNRGGNTDTQYF | TGTGCCAGCAGCCCCAACAGGGGCGGGAACACAGATACGCAGTATTTT
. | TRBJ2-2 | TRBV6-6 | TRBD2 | CAGHSGGARRELFF | TGTGCCGGTCATAGCGGGGGGGCCCGCCGGGAGCTGTTTTTT
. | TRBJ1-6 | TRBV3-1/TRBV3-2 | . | CASSQVLPNSPLHF | TGTGCCAGCAGCCAAGTACTGCCTAATTCACCCCTCCACTTT
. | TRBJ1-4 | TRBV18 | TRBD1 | CASSPRDSNEKLFF | TGTGCCAGCTCACCACGGGACAGTAATGAAAAACTGTTTTTT
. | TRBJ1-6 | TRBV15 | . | CATSRQGDSPLHF | TGTGCCACCAGCAGGCAGGGCGATTCACCCCTCCACTTT
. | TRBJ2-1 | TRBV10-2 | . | CASSDISGGNNEQFF | TGCGCCAGCAGTGACATCTCGGGGGGCAACAATGAGCAGTTCTTC
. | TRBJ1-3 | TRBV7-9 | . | CASSLGSSGNTIYF | TGTGCCAGCAGCTTAGGCAGCTCTGGAAACACCATATATTTT
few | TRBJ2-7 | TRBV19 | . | CASSKQGYEQYF | TGTGCCAGTAGTAAACAGGGTTACGAGCAGTACTTC
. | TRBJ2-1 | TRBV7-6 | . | CASSLAIALSSYNEQFF | TGTGCCAGCAGCTTAGCGATCGCGTTGAGCTCCTACAATGAGCAGTTCTTC
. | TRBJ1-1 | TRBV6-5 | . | CASSYSGITFF | TGTGCCAGCAGTTACAGCGGGATTACTTTCTTT
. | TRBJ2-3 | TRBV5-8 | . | CASSMDSLGTDTQYF | TGTGCCAGCAGCATGGACAGTTTGGGCACAGATACGCAGTATTTT
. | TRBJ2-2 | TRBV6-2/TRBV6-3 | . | CASSYLTVNTGELFF | TGTGCCAGCAGTTACTTGACAGTCAACACCGGGGAGCTGTTTTTT
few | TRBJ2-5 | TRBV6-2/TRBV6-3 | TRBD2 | CASSVTSGVWETQYF | TGTGCCAGCAGTGTGACTAGCGGGGTGTGGGAGACCCAGTACTTC
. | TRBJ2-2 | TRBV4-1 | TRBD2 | CASSQGLAGAGTGELFF | TGCGCCAGCAGCCAAGGACTAGCGGGGGCAGGTACCGGGGAGCTGTTTTTT
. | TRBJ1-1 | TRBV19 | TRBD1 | CASSRGDRGSLGTEAFF | TGTGCCAGTAGTAGGGGGGACAGGGGATCCTTGGGCACTGAAGCTTTCTTT
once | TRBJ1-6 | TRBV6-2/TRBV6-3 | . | CASNPGLRNSPLHF | TGTGCCAGCAACCCGGGACTTAGGAATTCACCCCTCCACTTT
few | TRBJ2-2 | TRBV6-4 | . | CASSELPGGELFF | TGTGCCAGCAGTGAATTACCGGGCGGGGAGCTGTTTTTT
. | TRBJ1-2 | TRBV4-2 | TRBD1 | CASSPGTGGNYGYTF | TGTGCCAGCAGCCCCGGGACAGGGGGGAACTATGGCTACACCTTC
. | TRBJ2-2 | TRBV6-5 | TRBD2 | CASRGGITDTGELFF | TGTGCCAGCAGGGGAGGGATCACGGACACCGGGGAGCTGTTTTTT
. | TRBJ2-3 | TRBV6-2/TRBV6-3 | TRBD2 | CASSYSVERDTDTQYF | TGTGCCAGCAGTTACTCGGTTGAGCGGGACACAGATACGCAGTATTTT
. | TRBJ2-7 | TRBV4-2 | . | CASSHPSGGGNYEQYF | TGTGCCAGCAGCCACCCCAGCGGAGGGGGCAACTACGAGCAGTACTTC
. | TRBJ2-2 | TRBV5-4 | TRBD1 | CASKQGAAGNTGELFF | TGTGCCAGCAAACAGGGGGCAGCAGGAAACACCGGGGAGCTGTTTTTT
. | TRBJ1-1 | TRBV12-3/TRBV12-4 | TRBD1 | CASRVQGVRAFF | TGTGCCAGCAGAGTACAGGGGGTGCGAGCTTTCTTT
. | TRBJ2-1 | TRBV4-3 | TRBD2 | CASSPQLAGLYNEQFF | TGCGCCAGCAGCCCACAACTAGCGGGGCTGTACAATGAGCAGTTCTTC
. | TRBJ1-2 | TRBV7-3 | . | CASSLSGQYGYTF | TGTGCCAGCAGCTTATCGGGACAATATGGCTACACCTTC
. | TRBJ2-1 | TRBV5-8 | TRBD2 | CASSLGTSGGAYNEQFF | TGTGCCAGCAGCTTGGGGACTAGCGGGGGGGCCTACAATGAGCAGTTCTTC
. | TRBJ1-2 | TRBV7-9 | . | CASSPDSANYGYTF | TGTGCCAGCAGCCCCGACAGTGCTAACTATGGCTACACCTTC
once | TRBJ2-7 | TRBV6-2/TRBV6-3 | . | CASSYGGQQYF | TGTGCCAGCAGTTACGGCGGCCAGCAGTACTTC
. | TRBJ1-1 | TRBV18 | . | CASSPRQGNTGTEAFF | TGTGCCAGCTCACCGCGGCAGGGAAATACAGGCACTGAAGCTTTCTTT
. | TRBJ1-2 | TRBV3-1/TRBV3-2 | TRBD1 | CASSQTTGSGYTF | TGTGCCAGCAGCCAAACGACAGGGTCTGGCTACACCTTC
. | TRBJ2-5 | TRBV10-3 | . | CAISWVLNEETQYF | TGTGCCATCAGTTGGGTACTAAATGAAGAGACCCAGTACTTC
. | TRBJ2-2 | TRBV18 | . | CASSPQGGYTGELFF | TGTGCCAGCTCACCGCAGGGAGGTTACACCGGGGAGCTGTTTTTT
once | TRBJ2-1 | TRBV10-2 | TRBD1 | CASSRTGGNEQFF | TGCGCCAGCTCAAGGACAGGGGGAAATGAGCAGTTCTTC
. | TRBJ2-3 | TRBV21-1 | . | CASSIRQSSTDTQYF | TGTGCCAGCAGCATCAGACAGAGTAGCACAGATACGCAGTATTTT
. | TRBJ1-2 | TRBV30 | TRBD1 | CASIRQGMNGYTF | TGTGCCTCCATACGACAGGGAATGAATGGCTACACCTTC